This TCR beta chain was sequenced in a study of T cells after yellow fever vaccination. V lost 2 bases and J lost 9; bases outside the gene matches: 7. The CDR3 runs 13 residues. Germline CDR1 and CDR2: SGDLS and YYNGEE. A universal primer site and UMIs were added as TCR cDNA was made by 5'RACE template switching. Each CDR3 protein is one row after TCRdb ran MiXCR on the 5' RACE reads. The sample records roughly 520,000 distinct CDR3 sequences, roughly 22% being singletons. The source is a man younger than 35 who received the YFV17D yellow fever vaccine. This specimen consisted of PBMCs, obtained 20 to 25 days after the first yellow fever vaccination. V usage is TRBV9 and J usage is TRBJ2-7; 8 nucleotides match TRBD2. This CDR3 is CASSVGSGVVQYF. In DNA form, the CDR3 reads TGTGCCAGCAGCGTGGGTAGCGGGGTGGTGCAGTACTTC.